Included here is one T cell receptor beta chain sequence, with context. The target antigen is unknown. This specimen includes other DNA sequences encoding the same CDR3. This sample was taken from a study of shared clonotypes between healthy human individuals. This CDR3 region has 13 residues. Germline loops: CDR1 SGHNT, CDR2 YYREEE (reference sequence). V dropped 2 bases and J dropped 3 bases, with 7 bases sitting between them. Overall study findings and caveats: Clonotype sharing levels among donors were expected to vary with sequencing depth.

Using immunoSEQ multiplex PCR, the repertoire was profiled, and TCRdb retains in-frame clones only, with some absent. The top ten clones hold approximately 0.13% of a sample with 2 million to 2.5 million clones, approximately 96% of them seen once. This clonotype originated in a man between 18 and 35 years old in good health. V and J are TRBV5-4 and TRBJ2-3, with D possibly TRBD1 on 6 matching bases. The sequencing input was naive CD4+ T cells sorted from blood. The subset is: CD45RA+ positively selected. The CDR3 here is CASSLQGTDTQYF. The CDR3 DNA is TGTGCCAGCAGCTTACAGGGTACAGATACGCAGTATTTT. Full variable domain (remainder filled in from reference TRBV5-4 and TRBJ2-3): ETGVTQSPTHLIKTRGQQVTLRCSSQSGHNTVSWYQQALGQGPQFIFQYYREEENGRGNFPPRFSGLQFPNYSSELNVNALELDDSALYLCASSLQGTDTQYFGPGTRLTVL.